The 26 T cell receptor beta chains presented below share a single source sample, sequenced in a study of blood T cells in healthy people across ages. Primed by a sample-barcoded 5' primer and a J-beta primer mix, a second PCR proceeded for roughly 6 to 12 cycles. TCRdb re-analysed the 5' RACE reads in MiXCR, keeping a single row per CDR3 protein. The sample consists of more than 650,000 distinct CDR3 sequences, roughly 25% of them appearing once. Separately, the same data were catalogued under a study of T cells of mothers and their children.

The sequenced material came from blood. Receptors originate from a boy aged 5-17 years in good health.

The CDR3 loop reads CAISEISDAEQFF. The CDR3 region has the DNA TGTGCCATCAGTGAGATATCAGACGCTGAGCAGTTCTTC. This chain connects TRBV10-3 to TRBJ2-1; no clear D. The V gene's germline CDR1 is ENHRY and CDR2 SYGVKD. V gave up 2 bases and J gave up 9 bases, with 11 bases separating them. The CDR3 consists of 13 residues.

The gene calls are TRBV5-5 and TRBJ2-6; possibly TRBD1 for D (7 bases). This CDR3 has 17 amino acids. V was shortened by 4 bases and J by 1 base, with 15 bases between the two germline ends. Germline CDR1 and CDR2: SGHKS and YYEKEE (reference sequence). The CDR3 DNA follows: TGTGCCAGCAGCAAGGGGGCGGGGATTTCTGGGGCCAACGTCCTGACTTTC. Translation: CASSKGAGISGANVLTF.

The chain carries TRBV27 and TRBJ2-4, with D possibly matching TRBD1 (5 bases). The V gene lost 6 bases and the J gene lost 0 bases, with 18 bases spanning the gap. The CDR3 totals 17 residues. Per germline, CDR1 MNHEY and CDR2 SMNVEV (reference sequence). The CDR3: CASSRRGGYLAKNIQYF. The CDR3, as DNA: TGTGCCAGCAGCCGAAGGGGCGGATATTTAGCCAAAAACATTCAGTACTTC.

This clonotype was counted only a few times. The chain combines TRBV10-3 with TRBJ2-5; TRBD2 is a possible D gene (5 bases). The J call is doubtful: the DNA matches TRBJ2-1 better. Germline loops: CDR1 ENHRY, CDR2 SYGVKD. The CDR3 is made up of 15 amino acids. The DNA of the CDR3 is TGTGCCATCAGCCGCAAGGGCACCGAGGGAAATGAGCAGTTCTTC. Translation gives CAISRKGTEGNEQFF.

This clonotype was observed a handful of times. The chain recombines TRBV20-1 with TRBJ2-3; 7 nucleotides match TRBD2. Germline loops: CDR1 DFQATT, CDR2 SNEGSKA (reference sequence). CDR3 length: 16 amino acids. Unmatched junction bases numbered 13, after V lost 3 bases and J lost 4 bases. The CDR3 spells CSASPTSGAGADTQYF. CDR3 nucleotides: TGCAGTGCTAGCCCCACCAGCGGGGCGGGCGCAGATACGCAGTATTTT.

This chain connects TRBV6-2 or TRBV6-3 to TRBJ2-5; TRBD1 or TRBD2 may be the D gene (5 bases each). The J call may be incorrect, as the DNA end agrees better with TRBJ2-1. CDR3 length: 13 residues. Germline V gene data show CDR1 as MNHEY and CDR2 as SVGEGT. DNA of the CDR3: TGTGCCAGCAAGCCCGGGACCACCAATGAGCAGTTCTTC. It specifies CASKPGTTNEQFF.

This chain uses TRBV7-6 with TRBJ1-1; TRBD1 might be the D (5 bases). This CDR3 spans 16 amino acids. The germline V gene encodes CDR1 SGHVS and CDR2 FNYEAQ. V lost 0 bases and J 4 bases, leaving 15 bases between the germline ends. This chain's CDR3 is CASSLASRGGATEAFF. For the CDR3, the DNA is TGTGCCAGCAGCTTAGCGAGTAGGGGTGGTGCCACTGAAGCTTTCTTT.

The V call is TRBV5-1, the J call TRBJ2-2; 8 nucleotides match TRBD1. This CDR3 comprises 16 residues. Germline loops: CDR1 SGHRS, CDR2 YFSETQ. Unmatched junction bases numbered 7, after V lost 1 base and J lost 5 bases. The CDR3 region has the DNA TGCGCCAGCAGCTTGATTGGACAGGGTGGAACCGGGGAGCTGTTTTTT. Protein: CASSLIGQGGTGELFF.

In its sample, this clonotype was seen once. V gene TRBV20-1 combines with J gene TRBJ1-3; 8 bases fit TRBD1. The CDR3 consists of 13 residues. Germline CDR1 DFQATT, CDR2 SNEGSKA (reference sequence). V shed 4 bases, J shed 3 bases, and the junction held 2 bases outside the gene matches. In DNA, the CDR3 is TGCAGTGCTACAGGGGGCTTTGGAAACACCATATATTTT. This sequence encodes CSATGGFGNTIYF.

This clonotype was detected once. A read error may account for a junction end that differs from germline. The chain links TRBV29-1 to TRBJ1-6; TRBD1 matches at 9 bases. Germline V gene lookup returns CDR1 SQVTM and CDR2 ANQGSEA. This CDR3 spans 17 amino acids. CDR3 bases: TGCAGCGTTGAAGATCCACAGGGGGCGCCTTATAATTCACCCCTTCACTTT. Translated, it gives CSVEDPQGAPYNSPLHF.

The V call is TRBV4-1, the J call TRBJ2-5, with D maybe TRBD1 (5 bases). Germline loops: CDR1 MGHRA, CDR2 YSYEKL. V lost 3 bases and J lost 5, with 10 bases in between. The CDR3 has 13 residues. The CDR3 nucleotides read TGCGCCAGCAGCCATCCAGGGTCGGAGACCCAGTACTTC. Its translation is CASSHPGSETQYF.

This clonotype was detected only a few times. The chain combines TRBV10-1 with TRBJ1-1; D unclear. The CDR3 has 13 residues. Trimming removed 2 bases from V and 4 bases from J, with 8 bases in between. Per germline, CDR1 WNHNN and CDR2 SYGVQD (reference sequence). The CDR3 nucleotides are TGCGCCAGCAGTGAGAGTTGGAGCACTGAAGCTTTCTTT. Translated: CASSESWSTEAFF.

This clonotype has a handful of counts. This chain joins TRBV21-1 and TRBJ2-3. TRBV21-1 is a pseudogene locus. CDR3 length: 12 amino acids. The CDR3 region is CASSKSAVTQYF. In DNA form, the CDR3 reads TGTGCCAGCAGCAAATCCGCCGTTACGCAGTATTTT.

The chain recombines TRBV28 with TRBJ1-5; no definite D call. The CDR3 covers 13 residues. The V end was cut by 7 bases, the J end by 2 bases, with 9 bases between. Germline V gene sequence: CDR1 MDHEN, CDR2 SYDVKM. CDR3 nucleotide sequence: TGTGCCAGCACCCTTCCCGGCAATCAGCCCCAGCATTTT. This gives the protein CASTLPGNQPQHF.

This clonotype was observed a few times. J is TRBJ2-7 and V is TRBV7-2; 9 positions agree with TRBD1. The CDR3 consists of 16 residues. CDR1 SGHTA and CDR2 FQGNSA come from the germline V gene. V gave up 5 bases and J gave up 4 bases; unmatched junction bases: 12. The CDR3 coding sequence is TGTGCCAGCAGCCATCCAAGGGACAGGGTCGATTACGAGCAGTACTTC. Translating gives CASSHPRDRVDYEQYF.

The rearrangement joins TRBV12-5 to TRBJ2-3; D possibly corresponds to TRBD2 (7 bases). V lost 7 bases and J 6 bases, leaving 17 bases between the germline ends. Germline V lookup: CDR1 LGHNT, CDR2 FRNRAP. This CDR3 is built from 14 residues. CDR3 nucleotides: TGTGCTAGTGCCTCGGGGGGCCCCATGGATACGCAGTATTTT. Protein sequence: CASASGGPMDTQYF.

As regards this clonotype: One end of the junction is discordant with germline, which a read error may explain. The gene calls are TRBV6-5 and TRBJ1-3; D is unresolved. CDR1 is MNHEY, CDR2 SVGAGI, per germline. CDR3 length: 13 residues. This CDR3 reads CASSYSDGNTIYF. The CDR3 nucleotides are TGTGCCAGCAGCTACTCAGACGGAAACACCATATATTTT.

In its sample, this clonotype was seen a few times. V and J are TRBV6-6 and TRBJ2-3; possibly TRBD1 or TRBD2 for D (5 bases each). V dropped 7 bases and J dropped 3 bases, with 20 bases sitting between them. Germline CDR1 is MNHNY and CDR2 is SVGAGI (reference sequence). The CDR3 totals 16 residues. The CDR3 spells CASTTGRLRQTDTQYF. The CDR3 DNA reads as TGTGCCAGCACCACGGGACGGTTACGACAAACAGATACGCAGTATTTT.

CDR3 DNA sequence: TGTGCCAGCAGCAGCCCCTCGGATGGCTACACCTTC. Its translation: CASSSPSDGYTF. The V and J genes are TRBV6-6 and TRBJ1-2; D remains unclear. Trimming removed 6 bases at V and 6 bases at J, with 11 bases between. This CDR3 is built from 12 residues. Germline CDR1 MNHNY, CDR2 SVGAGI (reference sequence).

There are a few counts of this clonotype. The chain combines TRBV2 with TRBJ1-4, with D possibly TRBD1 on 6 matching bases. V was cut by 6 bases and J by 8 bases, with 16 bases left in between. The CDR3 is 14 amino acids. Germline CDR1 SNHLY, CDR2 FYNNEI. CDR3: CASRESGGHEKLFF. Here the CDR3 DNA reads TGTGCCAGCAGGGAATCGGGGGGCCACGAAAAACTGTTTTTT.

This clonotype turned up a few times. The gene calls are TRBV2 and TRBJ1-2; D possibly corresponds to TRBD1 (6 bases). Germline CDR1 reads SNHLY; CDR2 reads FYNNEI. The V end lost 6 bases, the J end lost 5 bases, and 10 bases lay between the germline ends. The CDR3 length is 12 residues. As DNA, the CDR3 is TGTGCCAGCAGGGACAGACCTTATGGCTACACCTTC. Translated, it gives CASRDRPYGYTF.

This clonotype was detected ten times or more. This chain joins TRBV3-1 and TRBJ1-2, with 8 bases that match TRBD1. The CDR3 runs 14 residues. The trim removed 4 bases at V and 3 bases at J, leaving 4 bases unmatched. Germline lookup yields CDR1 LGHDT and CDR2 YNNKEL (reference sequence). The chain's CDR3 is CASSLRGRDYGYTF. The CDR3 region has the DNA TGTGCCAGCAGCCTCAGGGGGCGCGACTATGGCTACACCTTC.

The table lists this clonotype with a few counts. One end of the junction is discordant with germline, which a read error may explain. The CDR3 is CASSEGKSGGVYEQYF. Written as DNA, the CDR3 is TGTGCCAGCAGTGAAGGAAAAAGCGGGGGGGTCTACGAGCAATACTTC. The rearrangement joins TRBV2 to TRBJ2-7, with 10 nucleotides matching TRBD2. This CDR3 is 16 amino acids long. The V gene's germline CDR1 is SNHLY and CDR2 FYNNEI.

The rearrangement uses TRBV7-9 and TRBJ2-7; D possibly corresponds to TRBD2 (5 bases). The end of the DNA is better explained by TRBJ2-5, so the J call may be wrong. CDR1 and CDR2 from the germline V gene are SEHNR and FQNEAQ (reference sequence). The CDR3 contains 16 residues. CDR3 amino acids: CATSPKGVRERETQYF. In DNA form, the CDR3 reads TGTGCCACCTCTCCAAAAGGTGTTAGGGAGAGGGAGACCCAGTACTTC.

DNA of the CDR3: TGTGCCAGCAGCTTAGTATCGCTGAACACTGAAGCTTTCTTT. It yields the protein CASSLVSLNTEAFF. The chain couples TRBV7-2 to TRBJ1-1, with D hard to call. The V gene lost 1 base and the J gene lost 0 bases, with 6 bases spanning the gap. The V gene's germline CDR1 is SGHTA and CDR2 FQGNSA. The CDR3 is 14 amino acids.

This clonotype turned up a few times. CDR3 nucleotide sequence: TGTGCCAGCAGCTTGGGGGGGATAGAGACCCAGTACTTC. It yields the protein CASSLGGIETQYF. The chain carries TRBV11-2 and TRBJ2-5; 7 bases are a match to TRBD2. Trimming at V came to 3 bases and at J to 4 bases, leaving 2 bases not matched to a gene. The germline CDR1 and CDR2 sequences are SGHAT and FQNNGV. The CDR3 spans 13 residues.